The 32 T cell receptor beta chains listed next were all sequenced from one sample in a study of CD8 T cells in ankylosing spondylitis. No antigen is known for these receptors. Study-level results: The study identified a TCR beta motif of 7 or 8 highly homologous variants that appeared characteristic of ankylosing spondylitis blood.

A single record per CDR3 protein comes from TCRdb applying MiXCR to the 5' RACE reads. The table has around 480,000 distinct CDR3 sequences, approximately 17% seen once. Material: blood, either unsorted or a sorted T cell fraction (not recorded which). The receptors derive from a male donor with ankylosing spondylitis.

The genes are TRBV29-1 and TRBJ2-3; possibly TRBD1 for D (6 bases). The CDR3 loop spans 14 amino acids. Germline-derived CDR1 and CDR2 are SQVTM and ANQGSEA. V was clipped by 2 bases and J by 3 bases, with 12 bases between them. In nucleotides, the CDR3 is TGCAGCGTTGAATTAAGAGGGGGAACAGATACGCAGTATTTT. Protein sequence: CSVELRGGTDTQYF.

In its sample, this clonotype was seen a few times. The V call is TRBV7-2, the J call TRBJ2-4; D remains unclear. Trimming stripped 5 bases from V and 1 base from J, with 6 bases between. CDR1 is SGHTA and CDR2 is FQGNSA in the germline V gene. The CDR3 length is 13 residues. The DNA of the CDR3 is TGTGCCAGCAGCACATTCGCCAAAAACATTCAGTACTTC. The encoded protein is CASSTFAKNIQYF.

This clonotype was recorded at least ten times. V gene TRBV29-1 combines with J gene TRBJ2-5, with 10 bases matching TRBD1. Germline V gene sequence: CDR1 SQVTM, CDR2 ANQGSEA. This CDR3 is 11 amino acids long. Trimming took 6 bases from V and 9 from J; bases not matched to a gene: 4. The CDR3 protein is CSVDDRGPQYF. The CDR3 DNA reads TGCAGCGTCGACGACAGGGGGCCCCAGTACTTC.

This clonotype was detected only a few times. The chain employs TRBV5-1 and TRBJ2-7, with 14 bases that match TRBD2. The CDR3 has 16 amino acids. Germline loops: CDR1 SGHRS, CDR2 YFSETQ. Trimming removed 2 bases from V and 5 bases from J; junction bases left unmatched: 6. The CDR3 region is CASSLAPGLAGDEQYF. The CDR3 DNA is TGCGCCAGCAGCTTAGCCCCGGGACTAGCGGGAGACGAGCAGTACTTC.

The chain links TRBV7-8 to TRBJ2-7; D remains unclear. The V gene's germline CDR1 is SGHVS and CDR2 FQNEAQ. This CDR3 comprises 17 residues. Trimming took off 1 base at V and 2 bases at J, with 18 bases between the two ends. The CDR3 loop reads CASSLVSRAAAAYEQYF. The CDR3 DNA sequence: TGTGCCAGCAGCTTAGTTTCTCGGGCCGCGGCAGCCTACGAGCAGTACTTC.

CDR3 nucleotide sequence: TGTGCCAGCAGCGACCCAGGGAGACAGGGCCCACGGGTC. It is translated as CASSDPGRQGPRV. The V call is TRBV21-1, the J call TRBJ2-7; the D segment call TRBD1 is taken from the table without a DNA check. TRBV21-1 is listed as a pseudogene. CDR3 length: 13 residues.

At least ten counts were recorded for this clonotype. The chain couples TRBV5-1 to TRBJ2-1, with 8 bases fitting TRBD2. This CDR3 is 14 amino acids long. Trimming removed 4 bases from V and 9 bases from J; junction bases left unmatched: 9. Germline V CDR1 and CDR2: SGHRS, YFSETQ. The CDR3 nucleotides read TGCGCCAGCAGCCGGACTAGCCTTAACGGTGAGCAGTTCTTC. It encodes CASSRTSLNGEQFF.

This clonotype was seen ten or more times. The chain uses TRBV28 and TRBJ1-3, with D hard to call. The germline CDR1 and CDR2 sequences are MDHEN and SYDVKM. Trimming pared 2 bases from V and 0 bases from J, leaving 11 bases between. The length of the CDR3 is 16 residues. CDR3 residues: CASSLREFFSGNTIYF. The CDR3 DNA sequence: TGTGCCAGCAGTTTACGAGAGTTCTTCTCTGGAAACACCATATATTTT. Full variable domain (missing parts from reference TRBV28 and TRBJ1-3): DVKVTQSSRYLVKRTGEKVFLECVQDMDHENMFWYRQDPGLGLRLIYFSYDVKMKEKGDIPEGYSVSREKKERFSLILESASTNQTSMYLCASSLREFFSGNTIYFGEGSWLTVV.

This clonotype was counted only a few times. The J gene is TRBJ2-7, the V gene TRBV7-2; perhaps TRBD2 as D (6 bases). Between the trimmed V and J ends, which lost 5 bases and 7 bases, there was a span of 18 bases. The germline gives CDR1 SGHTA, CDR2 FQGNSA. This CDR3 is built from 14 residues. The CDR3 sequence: CASSLQRVGGEQYF. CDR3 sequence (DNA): TGTGCCAGCAGCCTACAGCGGGTTGGAGGAGAGCAGTACTTC.

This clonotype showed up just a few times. Here the CDR3 DNA reads TGTGCCAGCAGATTACAGGGGGCATACTATGGCTACACCTTC. It translates to CASRLQGAYYGYTF. The rearrangement joins TRBV12-3 or TRBV12-4 to TRBJ1-2, with TRBD1 matching 9 bases. Trimming removed 6 bases from V and 3 bases from J; junction bases left unmatched: 5. The CDR3 contains 14 residues.

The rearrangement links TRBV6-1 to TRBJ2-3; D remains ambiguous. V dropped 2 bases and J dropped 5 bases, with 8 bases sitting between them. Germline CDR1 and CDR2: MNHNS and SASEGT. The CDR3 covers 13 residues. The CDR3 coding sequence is TGTGCCAGCAGTGAAATGTGGATAGATACGCAGTATTTT. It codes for CASSEMWIDTQYF.

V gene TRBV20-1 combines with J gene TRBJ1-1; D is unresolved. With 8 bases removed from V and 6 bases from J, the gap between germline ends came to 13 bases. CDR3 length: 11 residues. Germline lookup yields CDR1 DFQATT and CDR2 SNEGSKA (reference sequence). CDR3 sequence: CSPEHLSEAFF. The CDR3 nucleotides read TGCAGTCCCGAGCACCTATCTGAAGCTTTCTTT.

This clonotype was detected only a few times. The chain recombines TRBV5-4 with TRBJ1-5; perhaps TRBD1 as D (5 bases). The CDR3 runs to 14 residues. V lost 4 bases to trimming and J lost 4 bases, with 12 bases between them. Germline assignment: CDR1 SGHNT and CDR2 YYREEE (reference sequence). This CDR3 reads CASSRDGTNQPQHF. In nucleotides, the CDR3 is TGTGCCAGCAGCAGGGACGGAACAAATCAGCCCCAGCATTTT. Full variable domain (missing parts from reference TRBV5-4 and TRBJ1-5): ETGVTQSPTHLIKTRGQQVTLRCSSQSGHNTVSWYQQALGQGPQFIFQYYREEENGRGNFPPRFSGLQFPNYSSELNVNALELDDSALYLCASSRDGTNQPQHFGDGTRLSIL.

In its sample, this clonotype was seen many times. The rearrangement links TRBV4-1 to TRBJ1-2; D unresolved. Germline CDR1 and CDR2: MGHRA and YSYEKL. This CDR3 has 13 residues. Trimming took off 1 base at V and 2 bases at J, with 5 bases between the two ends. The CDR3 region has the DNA TGCGCCAGCAGCCAAGGGGTGAACTATGGCTACACCTTC. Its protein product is CASSQGVNYGYTF.

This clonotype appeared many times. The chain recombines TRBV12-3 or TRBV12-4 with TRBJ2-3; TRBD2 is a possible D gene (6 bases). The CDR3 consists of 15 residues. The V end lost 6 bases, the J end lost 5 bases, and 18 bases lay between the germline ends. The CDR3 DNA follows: TGTGCCAGCAGCGGCGGCGGGGCGAGGGTAGATACGCAGTATTTT. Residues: CASSGGGARVDTQYF.

The CDR3 sequence is CAWSVQGTQETQYF. The CDR3 coding sequence is TGTGCCTGGAGTGTACAAGGGACCCAAGAGACCCAGTACTTC. V usage is TRBV30 and J usage is TRBJ2-5, with D perhaps given as TRBD1 or TRBD2 (5 bases each). The CDR3 has 14 residues. V was pared by 0 bases and J by 1 base, with 9 bases between. Germline V CDR1 and CDR2: GTSNPN, SVGIG (reference sequence). Full variable domain (rest looked up from reference TRBV30 and TRBJ2-5): SQTIHQWPATLVQPVGSPLSLECTVEGTSNPNLYWYRQAAGRGLQLLFYSVGIGQISSEVPQNLSASRPQDRQFILSSKKLLLSDSGFYLCAWSVQGTQETQYFGPGTRLLVL.

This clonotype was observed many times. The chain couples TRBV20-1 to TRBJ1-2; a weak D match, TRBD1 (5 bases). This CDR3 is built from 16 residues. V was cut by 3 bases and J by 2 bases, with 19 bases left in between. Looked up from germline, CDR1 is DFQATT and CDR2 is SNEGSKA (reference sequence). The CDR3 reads CSARSPRLTANYGYTF. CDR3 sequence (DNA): TGCAGTGCTAGGAGTCCACGACTGACAGCGAACTATGGCTACACCTTC.

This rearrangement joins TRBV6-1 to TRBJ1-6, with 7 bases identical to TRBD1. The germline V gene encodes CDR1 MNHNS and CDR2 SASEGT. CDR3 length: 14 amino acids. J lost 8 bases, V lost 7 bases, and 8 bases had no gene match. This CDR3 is CASTSLTGYSPLHF. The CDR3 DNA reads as TGTGCCAGCACCTCCTTGACAGGGTATTCACCCCTCCACTTT.

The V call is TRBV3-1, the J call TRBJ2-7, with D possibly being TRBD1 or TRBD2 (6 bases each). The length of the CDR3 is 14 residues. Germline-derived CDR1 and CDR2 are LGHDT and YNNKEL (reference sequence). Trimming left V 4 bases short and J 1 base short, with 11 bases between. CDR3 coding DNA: TGTGCCAGCAGCCGCGGGACACTATCCTACGAGCAGTACTTC. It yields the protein CASSRGTLSYEQYF.

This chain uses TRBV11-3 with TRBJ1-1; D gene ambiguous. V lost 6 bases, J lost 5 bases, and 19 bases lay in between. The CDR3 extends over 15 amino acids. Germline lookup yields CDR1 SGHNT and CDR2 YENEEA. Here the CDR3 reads CASSHSTLPGTEAFF. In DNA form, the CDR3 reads TGTGCCAGCAGTCATTCGACGCTCCCGGGTACTGAAGCTTTCTTT.

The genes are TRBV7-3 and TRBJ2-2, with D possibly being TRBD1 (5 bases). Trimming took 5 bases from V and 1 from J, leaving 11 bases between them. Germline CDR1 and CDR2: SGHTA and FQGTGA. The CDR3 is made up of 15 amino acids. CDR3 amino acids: CASSRPQGNTGELFF. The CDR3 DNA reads TGTGCCAGCAGCCGACCCCAGGGGAACACCGGGGAGCTGTTTTTT. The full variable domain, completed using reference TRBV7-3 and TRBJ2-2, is GAGVSQTPSNKVTEKGKYVELRCDPISGHTALYWYRQSLGQGPEFLIYFQGTGAADDSGLPNDRFFAVRPEGSVSTLKIQRTERGDSAVYLCASSRPQGNTGELFFGEGSRLTVL.

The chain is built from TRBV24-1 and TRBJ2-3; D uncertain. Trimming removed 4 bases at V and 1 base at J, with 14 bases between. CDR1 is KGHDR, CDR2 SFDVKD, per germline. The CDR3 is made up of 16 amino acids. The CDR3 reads CATSEPSLVGTDTQYF. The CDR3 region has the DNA TGTGCCACCAGTGAGCCTTCTTTAGTGGGCACAGATACGCAGTATTTT.

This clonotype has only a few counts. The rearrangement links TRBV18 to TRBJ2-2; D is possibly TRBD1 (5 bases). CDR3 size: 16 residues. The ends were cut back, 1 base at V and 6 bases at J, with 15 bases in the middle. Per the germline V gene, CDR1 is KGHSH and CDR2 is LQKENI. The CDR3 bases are TGTGCCAGCTCACCACTGTCGGCCCAGGGTTCCGGGGAGCTGTTTTTT. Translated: CASSPLSAQGSGELFF. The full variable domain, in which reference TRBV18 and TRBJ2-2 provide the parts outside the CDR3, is NAGVMQNPRHLVRRRGQEARLRCSPMKGHSHVYWYRQLPEEGLKFMVYLQKENIIDESGMPKERFSAEFPKEGPSILRIQQVVRGDSAAYFCASSPLSAQGSGELFFGEGSRLTVL.

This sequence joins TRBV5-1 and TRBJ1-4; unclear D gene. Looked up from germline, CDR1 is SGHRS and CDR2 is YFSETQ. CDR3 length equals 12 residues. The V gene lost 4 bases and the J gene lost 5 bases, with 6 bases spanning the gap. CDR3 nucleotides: TGCGCCAGCAGCCCCAACAATGAAAAACTGTTTTTT. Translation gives CASSPNNEKLFF.

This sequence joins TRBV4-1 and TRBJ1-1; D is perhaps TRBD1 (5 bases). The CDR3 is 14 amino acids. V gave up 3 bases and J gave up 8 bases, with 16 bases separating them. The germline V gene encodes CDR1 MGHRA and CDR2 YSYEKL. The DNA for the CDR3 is TGCGCCAGCAGCCAGGGTCGGACAAATGGGGAAGCTTTCTTT. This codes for CASSQGRTNGEAFF.

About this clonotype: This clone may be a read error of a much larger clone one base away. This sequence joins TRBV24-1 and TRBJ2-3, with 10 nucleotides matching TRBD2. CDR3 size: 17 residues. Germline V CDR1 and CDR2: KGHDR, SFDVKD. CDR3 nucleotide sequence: TGTGCCTCCAGTGATCGCCTAGCGGGAGATACACTAGATACGCAGTATTTT. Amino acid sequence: CASSDRLAGDTLDTQYF.

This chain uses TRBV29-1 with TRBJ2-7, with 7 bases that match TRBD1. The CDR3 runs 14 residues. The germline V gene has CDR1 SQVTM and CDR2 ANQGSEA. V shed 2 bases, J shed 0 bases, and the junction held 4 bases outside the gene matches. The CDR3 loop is CSVERTGNSYEQYF. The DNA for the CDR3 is TGCAGCGTTGAACGGACAGGAAACTCCTACGAGCAGTACTTC.

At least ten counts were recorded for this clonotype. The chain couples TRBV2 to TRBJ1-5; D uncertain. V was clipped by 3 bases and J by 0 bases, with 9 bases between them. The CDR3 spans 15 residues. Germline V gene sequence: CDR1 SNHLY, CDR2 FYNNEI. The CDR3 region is CASSENGNSNQPQHF. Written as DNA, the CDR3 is TGTGCCAGCAGTGAGAACGGAAATAGCAATCAGCCCCAGCATTTT.

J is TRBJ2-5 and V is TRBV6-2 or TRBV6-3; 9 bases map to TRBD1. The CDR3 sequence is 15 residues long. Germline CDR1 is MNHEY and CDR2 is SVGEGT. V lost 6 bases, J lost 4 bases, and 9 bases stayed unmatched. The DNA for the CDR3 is TGTGCCAGCAGCGCCGGGACAGGGAAGGGAGAGACCCAGTACTTC. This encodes CASSAGTGKGETQYF.

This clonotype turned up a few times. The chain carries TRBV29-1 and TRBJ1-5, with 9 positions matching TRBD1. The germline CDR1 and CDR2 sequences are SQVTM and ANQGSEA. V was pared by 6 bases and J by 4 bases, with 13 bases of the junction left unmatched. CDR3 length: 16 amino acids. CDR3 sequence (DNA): TGCAGCGTGACCACCCCGGGACAGGGACAGAATCAGCCCCAGCATTTT. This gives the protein CSVTTPGQGQNQPQHF.

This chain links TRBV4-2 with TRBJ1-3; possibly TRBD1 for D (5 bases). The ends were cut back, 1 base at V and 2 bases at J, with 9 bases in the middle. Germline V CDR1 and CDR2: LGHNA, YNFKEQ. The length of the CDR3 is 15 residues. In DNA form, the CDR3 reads TGTGCCAGCAGCCAAGCAGGGAAGGCTGGAAACACCATATATTTT. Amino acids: CASSQAGKAGNTIYF.

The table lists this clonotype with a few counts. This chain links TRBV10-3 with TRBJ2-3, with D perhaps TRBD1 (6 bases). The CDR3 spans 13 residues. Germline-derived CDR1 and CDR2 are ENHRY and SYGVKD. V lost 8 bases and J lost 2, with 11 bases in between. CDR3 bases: TGTGCCATCGGGGGCGGAACCACAGATACGCAGTATTTT. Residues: CAIGGGTTDTQYF.